This T cell receptor beta chain comes out of a study of cytomegalovirus exposure and HLA in healthy donors. Study-level results: Trimming of TCR beta V- and J-genes showed a link, identified in a later analysis, to a missense DCLRE1C variant. Later on, an analysis tied under 20,000 TCR beta sequences to HLA alleles at 0.05 false discovery rate.

The PCR used 60 Vbeta and 13 Jbeta primers. Clones were read by immunoSEQ multiplex PCR, and TCRdb kept only the in-frame ones, dropping some. This sample has around 44,000 clones; 87% occur once, and the top ten carry around 8%. Points on this clone: Antigen: not known.

Trimming removed 7 bases at V and 0 bases at J, with 13 bases between. The CDR3 is made up of 14 amino acids. Germline CDR1 reads SGHNT; CDR2 reads YYREEE (reference sequence). The chain combines TRBV5-4 with TRBJ1-1; D may be TRBD1 (5 bases). Material for sequencing was PBMCs. The receptor comes from a woman between 40 and 55 years old in good health and CMV-seropositive. The chain's CDR3 is CASGIRGMNTEAFF. In DNA form, the CDR3 reads TGTGCCAGCGGGATTAGGGGAATGAACACTGAAGCTTTCTTT. Variable domain in full (rest from reference TRBV5-4 and TRBJ1-1): ETGVTQSPTHLIKTRGQQVTLRCSSQSGHNTVSWYQQALGQGPQFIFQYYREEENGRGNFPPRFSGLQFPNYSSELNVNALELDDSALYLCASGIRGMNTEAFFGQGTRLTVV.